This T cell receptor beta chain originates from a study of early T cells in non-severe SARS-CoV-2 infection (dated by TCRdb to 2020 to 2023). For the study in its entirety: Because TCR sequencing relied on bulk RNA taken from unsorted whole blood, pairing of alpha and beta chains was not possible.

Beyond this particular receptor, the publication reports: Matching against VDJdb was skewed toward anti-spike CD8 responses, likely underestimated virus-specific expansions, and missed private and CD4 specificities.

This clonotype turned up a few times. Its binding antigen is unknown. No base quality values were provided; no much bigger clone lies one nucleotide off. Receptors were amplified or captured by 5' RACE. Instrument used: NextSeq 500. Unique molecular identifiers were attached to individual cDNA molecules in the TCR library protocol so that sequencing error and PCR bias could be corrected. TCR alpha and beta chains were both sequenced, and the abundances of alpha and beta sequences in each sample were closely correlated with each other. The study's own analysis went as follows. Decombinator V4 was used to annotate TCR sequences for V gene, J gene and CDR3. Expanded TCRs were defined as changing significantly between any two time points under a Poisson model with p below 0.0001. TCR abundances were normalised to the total number of TCRs sequenced per sample and expressed as counts per million. A search of VDJdb, accessed on 1 November 2021, was run for TCRs annotated to CMV, EBV and SARS-CoV-2, with TCRs annotated for multiple antigens excluded. The public reads were reanalyzed by TCRdb: fastp trimming at Q25, MiXCR alignment, in-frame beta chains only. Rows are combined by CDR3 protein, so each entry shows the most common genes and DNA. The V and J calls reflect TCRdb's pipeline rather than the authors' work. Recorded for this sample are 55,000 or so distinct CDR3 sequences; roughly 10% of them occurred a single time. The ten top clones hold about 10% of the sample.

A case-control design nested within a healthcare worker cohort in London, UK, was used, with weekly nasopharyngeal swab PCR tests and blood sampling performed. Healthcare workers were recruited during the week of the UK lockdown, between 23 and 31 March 2020, and followed weekly for up to 16 weeks. The material sequenced was whole blood. This clonotype was sampled from an adult who was a healthcare worker with PCR-confirmed SARS-CoV-2 infection or an uninfected control (not recorded which).

This receptor has the CDR3 CASSLLRGGTGELFF. The nucleotide sequence reads TGTGCCAGCAGCCTCCTCAGGGGAGGTACCGGGGAGCTGTTTTTT. Rearrangement joined TRBV14 to TRBJ2-2; the D region is possibly TRBD1 or TRBD2, each matching across 6 bases. CDR1 SGHDN and CDR2 FVKESK were looked up in the germline V gene. Trimming removed 4 bases from V and 5 bases from J, leaving 14 bases between the germline ends. The CDR3 sequence holds 15 residues, the cysteine and phenylalanine included. CDR3 DNA is the only sequence kept; it has 45 bases, read in frame from the first base.